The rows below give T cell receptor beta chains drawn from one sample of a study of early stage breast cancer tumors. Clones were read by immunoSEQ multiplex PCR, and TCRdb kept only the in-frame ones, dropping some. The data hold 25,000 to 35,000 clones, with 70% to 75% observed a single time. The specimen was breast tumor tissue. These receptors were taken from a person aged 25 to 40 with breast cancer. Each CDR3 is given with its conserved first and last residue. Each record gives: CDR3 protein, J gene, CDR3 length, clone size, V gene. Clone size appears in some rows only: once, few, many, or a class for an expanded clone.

CDR3: CASNLGGQPQHF; J: TRBJ1-5; length: 12; size: .; V: TRBV6-1
CDR3: CASRGGTGGHGELFF; J: TRBJ2-2; length: 15; size: .; V: TRBV6-5
CDR3: CASRRSTDDLEKLFF; J: TRBJ1-4; length: 15; size: .; V: TRBV6-5
CDR3: CASSYSGRGDSPLHF; J: TRBJ1-6; length: 15; size: .; V: TRBV6-5
CDR3: CASSQDTALDTQYF; J: TRBJ2-3; length: 14; size: .; V: TRBV4-1
CDR3: CASSEKVAGTGAGELFF; J: TRBJ2-2; length: 17; size: .; V: TRBV6-1
CDR3: CASSIGSGRRNEQFF; J: TRBJ2-1; length: 15; size: .; V: TRBV19
CDR3: CAWSVDQAWYF; J: TRBJ2-3; length: 11; size: .; V: TRBV30
CDR3: CASSLDYVNLLSLNEKLFF; J: TRBJ1-4; length: 19; size: .; V: TRBV11-3
CDR3: CASSPRQGAYEQYF; J: TRBJ2-7; length: 14; size: once; V: TRBV7-2
CDR3: CASSSGWNYEQYF; J: TRBJ2-7; length: 13; size: .; V: TRBV28
CDR3: CASSPSRGVTDTQYF; J: TRBJ2-3; length: 15; size: once; V: TRBV11-2
CDR3: CASSDEREANTIYF; J: TRBJ1-3; length: 14; size: .; V: TRBV6-1
CDR3: CASRDLSGRGETQYF; J: TRBJ2-5; length: 15; size: few; V: TRBV2
CDR3: CSVALAGTYQETQYF; J: TRBJ2-5; length: 15; size: .; V: TRBV29-1